The 4 T cell receptor beta chains given below trace back to one sample, sequenced in a study of Graves' ophthalmopathy and Graves' hyperthyroidism. TCR beta CDR3 amplification used RNA transcripts. An initial RT-PCR round employing HTBI primers preceded a second-round multiplex PCR. One entry per CDR3 protein, called by TCRdb with MiXCR from the multiplex PCR reads. The profile shows about 370,000 distinct CDR3 sequences, about a sixth of them singletons. The specimen was peripheral blood. The receptors stem from an adult woman with stable Graves' hyperthyroidism.

In this sample, this clonotype turned up many times. V and J are TRBV5-6 and TRBJ1-2; possible D gene TRBD1, 6 bases. Germline loops: CDR1 SGHDT, CDR2 YYEEEE. This CDR3 is built from 11 residues. V lost 3 bases to trimming and J lost 11 bases, with 11 bases between them. As DNA, the CDR3 is TGTGCCAGCAGCTACGGACAGTTATACACCTTC. This gives the protein CASSYGQLYTF. The full variable domain, its missing parts supplied by reference TRBV5-6 and TRBJ1-2, is DAGVTQSPTHLIKTRGQQVTLRCSPKSGHDTVSWYQQALGQGPQFIFQYYEEEERQRGNFPDRFSGHQFPNYSSELNVNALLLGDSALYLCASSYGQLYTFGSGTRLTVV.

This clonotype was recorded at least ten times. The chain couples TRBV10-3 to TRBJ2-2; D may correspond to TRBD1 or TRBD2 (11 bases each). This CDR3 spans 18 amino acids. Trimming left V 6 bases short and J 5 bases short, with 25 bases between. CDR1 and CDR2 (germline): ENHRY, SYGVKD. For the CDR3, the DNA is TGTGCCATCAGCCGGGACAGGGGGACTAGCGGAGGTACCGGGGAGCTGTTTTTT. This sequence encodes CAISRDRGTSGGTGELFF.

Concerning this clonotype: One end of the junction varies from germline; a read error may be responsible. This rearrangement joins TRBV18 to TRBJ1-6; TRBD1 might be the D (6 bases). This CDR3 comprises 16 residues. CDR1 KGHSH and CDR2 LQKENI come from the germline V gene. The chain's CDR3 is CASSPTGQGLNPPLHF. The CDR3 DNA reads TGTGCCAGCTCCCCTACAGGCCAGGGGCTTAATCCACCCCTCCACTTT.

Points on this clonotype: This may arise from a read error, as a much more abundant clone is one base away. The chain joins TRBV10-3 to TRBJ2-5; D tentatively fits TRBD1 or TRBD2 (5 bases each). The CDR3 contains 11 residues. Germline values: CDR1 ENHRY, CDR2 SYGVKD. The CDR3 sequence is CAIRDQETEYF. DNA of the CDR3: TGTGCCATCCGGGACCAAGAGACCGAGTACTTC.